These 5 T cell receptor beta chains originate from one sample sequenced in a study of shared clonotypes between healthy human individuals. Clones were sequenced by immunoSEQ multiplex PCR, and TCRdb holds only the in-frame ones, with some missing. This table has 1 million to 1.2 million clones, 60% to 80% appearing once. Sequenced input: memory CD4+ T cells from PBMCs. Subset in this sample: CD45RA-negative fraction. The source is a man younger than 35 in good health. Some clones in this sample may be carry-over from other donors' samples.

V is TRBV5-1 and J is TRBJ2-3; 11 bases map to TRBD2. The CDR3 totals 17 residues. Per the germline V gene, CDR1 is SGHRS and CDR2 is YFSETQ. Trimming cost V 3 bases and J 2 bases; bases outside gene matches: 8. The CDR3 here is CASSWLGSGGVTDTQYF. DNA of the CDR3: TGCGCCAGCAGCTGGCTTGGTAGCGGGGGGGTCACAGATACGCAGTATTTT.

This chain uses TRBV9 with TRBJ2-7; D not resolved. Per germline, CDR1 SGDLS and CDR2 YYNGEE. V gave up 4 bases and J gave up 6 bases, with 17 bases separating them. The CDR3 runs 14 residues. The CDR3 loop is CASSNGGYPAEQYF. CDR3 DNA: TGTGCCAGCAGCAACGGTGGCTACCCCGCCGAGCAGTACTTC.

J is TRBJ2-5 and V is TRBV11-2, with a possible D match to TRBD1 (5 bases). This CDR3 spans 16 amino acids. In germline, CDR1 is SGHAT, CDR2 FQNNGV. With 2 bases removed from V and 1 base from J, the gap between germline ends came to 14 bases. For the CDR3, the DNA is TGTGCCAGCAGCTTAATGGGCCGACAGACCCAAGAGACCCAGTACTTC. Translated, it gives CASSLMGRQTQETQYF.

The chain links TRBV5-1 to TRBJ2-4, with 11 bases that match TRBD1. The germline V gene has CDR1 SGHRS and CDR2 YFSETQ. This CDR3 has 20 residues. Germline trimming cut 2 bases from V and 0 bases from J; bases unmatched to any gene: 13. CDR3 DNA: TGCGCCAGCAGCTTTATAGGACAGGGGGCTCCCGGACTAGCCAAAAACATTCAGTACTTC. Translation: CASSFIGQGAPGLAKNIQYF. The variable domain in full, with the rest retrieved from reference TRBV5-1 and TRBJ2-4, is KAGVTQTPRYLIKTRGQQVTLSCSPISGHRSVSWYQQTPGQGLQFLFEYFSETQRNKGNFPGRFSGRQFSNSRSEMNVSTLELGDSALYLCASSFIGQGAPGLAKNIQYFGAGTRLSVL.

The chain uses TRBV29-1 and TRBJ2-5; possible D gene TRBD1, 6 bases. The CDR3 length is 12 residues. The germline CDR1 and CDR2 sequences are SQVTM and ANQGSEA. The V gene lost 7 bases and the J gene lost 4 bases, with 13 bases spanning the gap. CDR3 bases: TGCAGCGCCCGGACAGAGCTAGAGACCCAGTACTTC. Translated, it gives CSARTELETQYF.